This T cell receptor beta chain was captured by sequencing in a study of blood T cell repertoires in COVID-19. Study details: Spain, Italy and the United States supplied samples that represented acute and convalescent COVID-19. PBMCs, B-cell-depleted T cells, or T cells provided the cDNA or gDNA that made up the material.

In germline, CDR1 is LGHDT, CDR2 YNNKEL (reference sequence). The V and J ends lost 0 bases and 7 bases respectively, with 10 bases between them. The CDR3 loop spans 14 amino acids. Study processing details: Estimated nucleated cell counts came from reference gene primer amplification. Profiled with immunoSEQ multiplex PCR; TCRdb holds only in-frame clones, not every one. V, J and clone size derive from that table, while D and trimming were established from the DNA sequence. The sample records 200,000 to 250,000 clones, more than 75% being singletons. The chain carries TRBV3-1 (or the pseudogene TRBV3-2) and TRBJ2-4, with D possibly being TRBD1 (5 bases). The clonotype originates from a woman aged 60-75 years who had recovered from COVID-19. The specimen was peripheral blood. The CDR3 reads CASSQEGPRNIQYF. CDR3 nucleotide sequence: TGTGCCAGCAGCCAAGAGGGGCCTCGGAACATTCAGTACTTC.